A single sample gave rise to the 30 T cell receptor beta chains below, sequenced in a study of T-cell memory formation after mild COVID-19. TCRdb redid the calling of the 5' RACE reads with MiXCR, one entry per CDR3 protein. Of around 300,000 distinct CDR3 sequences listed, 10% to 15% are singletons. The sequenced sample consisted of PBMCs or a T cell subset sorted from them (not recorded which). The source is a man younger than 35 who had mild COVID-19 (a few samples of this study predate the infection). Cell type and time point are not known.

CDR3 sequence: CASTTPLGGTEAFF. Written as DNA, the CDR3 is TGTGCCAGCACCACACCCCTTGGGGGGACTGAAGCTTTCTTT. The chain has TRBV7-2 and TRBJ1-1; a weak D match, TRBD1 (5 bases). CDR1 is SGHTA and CDR2 is FQGNSA in the germline V gene. The CDR3 consists of 14 residues. Trimming took 7 bases from V and 5 from J, leaving 17 bases between them.

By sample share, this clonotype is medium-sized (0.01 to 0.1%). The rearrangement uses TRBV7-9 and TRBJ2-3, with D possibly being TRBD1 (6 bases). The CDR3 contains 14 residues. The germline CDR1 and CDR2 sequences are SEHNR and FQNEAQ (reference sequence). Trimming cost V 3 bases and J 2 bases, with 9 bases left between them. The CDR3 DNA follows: TGTGCCAGCAGCTTTTCAGGGGACACAGATACGCAGTATTTT. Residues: CASSFSGDTDTQYF.

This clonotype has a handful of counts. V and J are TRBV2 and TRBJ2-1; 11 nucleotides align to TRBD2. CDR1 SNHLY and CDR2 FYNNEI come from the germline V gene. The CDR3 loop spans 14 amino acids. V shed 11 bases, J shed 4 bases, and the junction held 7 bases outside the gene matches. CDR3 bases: TGTGCCGGCTTACTAGCGGGGGCGTACAATGAGCAGTTCTTC. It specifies CAGLLAGAYNEQFF.

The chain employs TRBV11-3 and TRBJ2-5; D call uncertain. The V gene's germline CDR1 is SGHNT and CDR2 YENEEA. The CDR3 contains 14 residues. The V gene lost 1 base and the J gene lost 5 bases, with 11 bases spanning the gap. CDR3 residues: CASSLGPLGETQYF. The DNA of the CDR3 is TGTGCCAGCAGCTTAGGACCCCTCGGGGAGACCCAGTACTTC.

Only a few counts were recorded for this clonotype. The chain's CDR3 is CASSVGGVGELFF. CDR3 nucleotides: TGTGCCAGCAGCGTCGGGGGGGTCGGGGAGCTGTTTTTT. The rearrangement links TRBV9 to TRBJ2-2; 8 bases fit TRBD2. The trim removed 2 bases at V and 7 bases at J, leaving 1 base unmatched. The CDR3 spans 13 residues. CDR1 and CDR2 (germline): SGDLS, YYNGEE.

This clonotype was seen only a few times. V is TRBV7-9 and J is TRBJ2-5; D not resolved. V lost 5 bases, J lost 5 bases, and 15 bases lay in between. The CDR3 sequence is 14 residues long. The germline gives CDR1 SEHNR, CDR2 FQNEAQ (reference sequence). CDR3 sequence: CASSPPSPHETQYF. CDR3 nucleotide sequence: TGTGCCAGCAGCCCACCTTCCCCACATGAGACCCAGTACTTC.

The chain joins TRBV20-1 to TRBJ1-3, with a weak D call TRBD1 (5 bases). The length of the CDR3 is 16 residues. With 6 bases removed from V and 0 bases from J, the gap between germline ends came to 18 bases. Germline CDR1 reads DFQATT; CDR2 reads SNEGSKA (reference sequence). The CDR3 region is CSAYPDNLLSGNTIYF. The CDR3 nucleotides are TGCAGTGCATACCCGGACAACTTGCTCTCTGGAAACACCATATATTTT.

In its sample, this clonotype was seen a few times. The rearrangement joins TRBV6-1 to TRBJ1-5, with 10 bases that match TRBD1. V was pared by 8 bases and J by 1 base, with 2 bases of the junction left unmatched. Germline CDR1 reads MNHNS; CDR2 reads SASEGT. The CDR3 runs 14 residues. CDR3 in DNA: TGTGCCAGCGGGGGACAGGGGAGCAATCAGCCCCAGCATTTT. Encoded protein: CASGGQGSNQPQHF.

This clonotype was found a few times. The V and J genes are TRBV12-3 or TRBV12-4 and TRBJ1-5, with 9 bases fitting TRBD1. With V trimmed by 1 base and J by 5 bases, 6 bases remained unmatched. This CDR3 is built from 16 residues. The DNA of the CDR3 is TGTGCCAGCAGTTTAGTATCGGGACAGGGCCATCAGCCCCAGCATTTT. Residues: CASSLVSGQGHQPQHF.

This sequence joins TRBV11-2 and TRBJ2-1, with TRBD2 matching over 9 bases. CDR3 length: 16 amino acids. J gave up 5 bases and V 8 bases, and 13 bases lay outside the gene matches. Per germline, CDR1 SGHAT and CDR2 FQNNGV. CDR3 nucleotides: TGTGCCAGCTCCACCGCGGGACTAGCCCTTAACAATGAGCAGTTCTTC. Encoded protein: CASSTAGLALNNEQFF.

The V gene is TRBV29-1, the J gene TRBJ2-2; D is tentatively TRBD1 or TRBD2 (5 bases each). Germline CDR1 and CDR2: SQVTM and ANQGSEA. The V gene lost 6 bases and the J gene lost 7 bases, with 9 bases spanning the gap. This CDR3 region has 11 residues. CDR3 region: CSVPRGGELFF. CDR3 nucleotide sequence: TGCAGCGTCCCGAGGGGCGGGGAGCTGTTTTTT.

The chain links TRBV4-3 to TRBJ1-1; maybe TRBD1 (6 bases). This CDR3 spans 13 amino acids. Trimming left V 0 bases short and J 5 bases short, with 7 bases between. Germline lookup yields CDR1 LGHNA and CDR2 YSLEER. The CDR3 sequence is CASSQEQGTEAFF. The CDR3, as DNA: TGCGCCAGCAGCCAAGAGCAGGGGACTGAAGCTTTCTTT.

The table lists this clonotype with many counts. The CDR3: CASSLDPAGGPDTQYF. The DNA for the CDR3 is TGTGCCAGCAGTTTAGACCCAGCGGGGGGGCCCGATACGCAGTATTTT. The rearrangement joins TRBV27 to TRBJ2-3; 10 bases match TRBD2. Germline lookup yields CDR1 MNHEY and CDR2 SMNVEV (reference sequence). The CDR3 length is 16 residues. After removal of 2 bases from V and 6 bases from J, the junction contained 8 bases not matched to a gene.

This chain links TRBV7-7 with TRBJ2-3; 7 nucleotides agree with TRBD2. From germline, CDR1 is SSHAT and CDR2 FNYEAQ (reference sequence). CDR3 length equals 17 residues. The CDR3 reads CASGGSTSEDSTDTQYF. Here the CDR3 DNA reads TGTGCTAGCGGAGGGTCCACTAGCGAAGATAGCACAGATACGCAGTATTTT.

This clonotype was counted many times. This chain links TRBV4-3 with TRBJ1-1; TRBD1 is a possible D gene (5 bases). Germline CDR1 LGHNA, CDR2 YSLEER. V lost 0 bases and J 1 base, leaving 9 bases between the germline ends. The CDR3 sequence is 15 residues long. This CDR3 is CASSQEVRGNTEAFF. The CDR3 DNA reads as TGCGCCAGCAGCCAAGAAGTTAGGGGGAACACTGAAGCTTTCTTT.

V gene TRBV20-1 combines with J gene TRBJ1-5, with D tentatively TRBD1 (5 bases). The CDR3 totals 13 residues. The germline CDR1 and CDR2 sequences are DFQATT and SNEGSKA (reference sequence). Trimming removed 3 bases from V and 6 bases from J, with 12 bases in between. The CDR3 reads CSASVQESQPQHF. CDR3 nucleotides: TGCAGTGCTAGTGTACAGGAAAGTCAGCCCCAGCATTTT.

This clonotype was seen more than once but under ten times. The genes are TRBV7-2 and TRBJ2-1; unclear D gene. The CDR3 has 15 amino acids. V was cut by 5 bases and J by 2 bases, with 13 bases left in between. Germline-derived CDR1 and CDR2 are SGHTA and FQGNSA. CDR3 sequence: CASSRSGTAYNEQFF. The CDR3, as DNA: TGTGCCAGCAGCCGGTCTGGTACCGCCTACAATGAGCAGTTCTTC.

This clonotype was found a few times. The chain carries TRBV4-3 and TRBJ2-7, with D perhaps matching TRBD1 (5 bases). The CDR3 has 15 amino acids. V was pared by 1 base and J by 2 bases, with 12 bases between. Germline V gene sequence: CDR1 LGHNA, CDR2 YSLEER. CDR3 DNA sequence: TGCGCCAGCAGCCAAGCCCTGACAGACCCCTACGAGCAGTACTTC. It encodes CASSQALTDPYEQYF.

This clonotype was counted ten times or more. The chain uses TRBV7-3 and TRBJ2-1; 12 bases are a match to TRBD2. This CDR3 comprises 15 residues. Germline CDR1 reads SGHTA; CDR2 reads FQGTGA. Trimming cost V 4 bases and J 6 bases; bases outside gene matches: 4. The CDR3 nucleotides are TGTGCCAGCAGCTCACGACTAGCGGGGGCCAATGAGCAGTTCTTC. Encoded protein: CASSSRLAGANEQFF.

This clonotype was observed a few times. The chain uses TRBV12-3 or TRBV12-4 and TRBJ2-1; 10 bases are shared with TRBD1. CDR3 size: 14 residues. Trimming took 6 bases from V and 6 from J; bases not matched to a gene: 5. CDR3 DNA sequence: TGTGCCAGCAGAGGGACAGGGGTCCCCAATGAGCAGTTCTTC. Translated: CASRGTGVPNEQFF.

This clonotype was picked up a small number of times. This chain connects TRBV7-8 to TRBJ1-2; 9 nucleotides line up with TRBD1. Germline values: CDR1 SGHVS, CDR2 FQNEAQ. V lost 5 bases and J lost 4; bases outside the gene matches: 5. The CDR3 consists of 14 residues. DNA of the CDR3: TGTGCCAGCAGCGAGGGACAGGGAATCTATGGCTACACCTTC. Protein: CASSEGQGIYGYTF.

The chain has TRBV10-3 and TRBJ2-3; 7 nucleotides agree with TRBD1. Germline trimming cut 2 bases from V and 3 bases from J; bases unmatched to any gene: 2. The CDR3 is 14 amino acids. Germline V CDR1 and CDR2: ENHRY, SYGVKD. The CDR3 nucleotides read TGTGCCATCAGTGAGCCCAGGGGGACAGATACGCAGTATTTT. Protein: CAISEPRGTDTQYF.

Here the CDR3 reads CASSLLGPYNEQFF. The CDR3, as DNA: TGTGCCAGCAGCTTACTCGGGCCATACAATGAGCAGTTCTTC. V is TRBV7-6 and J is TRBJ2-1; D not certain. V gave up 2 bases and J gave up 4 bases, with 9 bases separating them. The CDR3 extends over 14 amino acids. CDR1 is SGHVS, CDR2 FNYEAQ, per germline.

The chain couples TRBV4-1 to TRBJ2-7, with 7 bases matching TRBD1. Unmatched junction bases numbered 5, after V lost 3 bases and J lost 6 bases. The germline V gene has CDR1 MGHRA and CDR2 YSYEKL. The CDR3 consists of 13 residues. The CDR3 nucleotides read TGCGCCAGCAGCCACGCCGGGACAGCCGAGCAGTACGTC. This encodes CASSHAGTAEQYV.

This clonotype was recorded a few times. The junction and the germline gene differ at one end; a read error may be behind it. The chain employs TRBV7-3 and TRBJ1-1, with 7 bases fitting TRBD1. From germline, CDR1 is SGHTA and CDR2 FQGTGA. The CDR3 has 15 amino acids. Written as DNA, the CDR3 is TGTGCCAGCAGCCCACAGGGGTTGGGGAACACTGAAGCTTTATTT. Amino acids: CASSPQGLGNTEALF.

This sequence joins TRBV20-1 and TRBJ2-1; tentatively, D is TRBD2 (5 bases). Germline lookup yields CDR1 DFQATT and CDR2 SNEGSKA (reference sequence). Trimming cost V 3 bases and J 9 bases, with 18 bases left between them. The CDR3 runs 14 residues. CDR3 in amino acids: CSASPLGAGVEQFF. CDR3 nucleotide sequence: TGCAGTGCTAGTCCCCTGGGTGCGGGTGTTGAGCAGTTCTTC.

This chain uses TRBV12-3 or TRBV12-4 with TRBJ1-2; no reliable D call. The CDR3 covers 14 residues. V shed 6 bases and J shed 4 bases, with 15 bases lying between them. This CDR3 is CASSVPVGSYGYTF. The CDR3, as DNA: TGTGCCAGCAGCGTTCCGGTTGGTAGCTATGGCTACACCTTC.

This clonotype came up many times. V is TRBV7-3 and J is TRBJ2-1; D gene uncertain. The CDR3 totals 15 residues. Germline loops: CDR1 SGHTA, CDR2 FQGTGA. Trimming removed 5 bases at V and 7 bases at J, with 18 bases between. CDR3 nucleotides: TGTGCCAGCAGCCTCCTTAGTACCGGGCAGAATGAGCAGTTCTTC. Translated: CASSLLSTGQNEQFF.

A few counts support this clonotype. The CDR3 region is CASSQDSILRGGTEAFF. The CDR3 DNA follows: TGTGCCAGCAGCCAAGACTCTATCCTCAGGGGGGGCACTGAAGCTTTCTTT. The genes are TRBV4-2 and TRBJ1-1, with 7 bases identical to TRBD1. This CDR3 has 17 amino acids. The junction had 11 bases not matched to a gene; V was cut back by 0 bases and J by 4 bases. CDR1 is LGHNA, CDR2 YNFKEQ, per germline.

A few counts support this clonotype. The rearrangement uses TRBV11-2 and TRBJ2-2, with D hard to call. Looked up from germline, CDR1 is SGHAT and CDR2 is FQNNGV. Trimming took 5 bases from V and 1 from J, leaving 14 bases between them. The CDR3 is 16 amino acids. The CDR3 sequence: CASSRVSQLNTGELFF. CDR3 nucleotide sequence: TGTGCCAGCAGCCGAGTGAGCCAACTGAACACCGGGGAGCTGTTTTTT. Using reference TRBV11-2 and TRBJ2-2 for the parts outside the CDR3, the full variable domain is EAGVAQSPRYKIIEKRQSVAFWCNPISGHATLYWYQQILGQGPKLLIQFQNNGVVDDSQLPKDRFSAERLKGVDSTLKIQPAKLEDSAVYLCASSRVSQLNTGELFFGEGSRLTVL.